This TCR beta chain was retrieved from a study of glioma-infiltrating T cells listed by TCRdb under 2016. Background on the whole study: Low-grade gliomas were represented by WHO grade II oligodendrogliomas or astrocytomas, and glioblastomas were represented by WHO grade IV tumors that were sampled at initial rather than recurrent diagnosis. The sequencing target for blood libraries was roughly 4.5- to 11-fold coverage of roughly 980,000 peripheral T cells. Three low-grade glioma patients, several primary glioblastoma patients, and three non-glioma patients who contributed non-neoplastic brain tissue made up the paired cohort. TCR alpha- and beta-chain repertoires were sequenced from glioma tissue, non-neoplastic brain tissue and matched peripheral blood mononuclear cells. Before surgery, glioma patients were given dexamethasone for six or fewer days. Each tissue-infiltrating repertoire was compared with the same patient's peripheral blood repertoire to measure divergence between tissue and blood T-cell populations. Paper-wide results and their limitations: Tissue and blood shared very few CDR3 sequences, a result attributed to high CDR3 diversity and limited sampling. VJ-independent divergence between tissue and blood was lower than expected in non-neoplastic patients but higher than expected in all gliomas, particularly low-grade gliomas. The group comparisons were based on small numbers of patients: three non-neoplastic, three low-grade glioma and fewer than ten glioblastoma patients. A signature set of shared blood CDR3 motifs marked patients with low tissue-blood divergence and was depleted in highly divergent patients.

Immediately after resection, surgical brain or tumor specimens were cryofrozen in liquid nitrogen, and peripheral blood cells were collected at the same time. Details on this clonotype: Its antigen remains unidentified. Nothing much larger sits one base from this clone, and base qualities are not available.

The CDR3, cysteine through phenylalanine, is 14 amino acids long. Only CDR3 DNA is held: 42 bases, read in frame from base 1. The germline V gene provides CDR1 MNHEY and CDR2 SVGEGT. The junction carries 9 bases between V and J, which are trimmed by 1 base and 5 bases respectively. The iRepertoire nested amplicon-rescue multiplex PCR (arm-PCR) platform was used to amplify TCR alpha and beta CDR3 regions from RNA. For one-step reverse transcription and amplification, roughly 95-450 ng of tissue mRNA or PBMC total RNA was used as input. Following bead purification, Illumina adapters were added by a secondary multiplex PCR, and the libraries were gel-purified between 200 and 400 bp. Libraries carried internal 6-nucleotide barcodes used for demultiplexing. Sequencing of the libraries was done on an Illumina MiSeq using 2x220 or 2x250 nucleotide paired-end reads. Regarding the original processing steps: FLASH 1.2.11 was used to merge paired reads, and BWA-MEM then aligned the reads to the GRCh37 human genome before TRA and TRB reads were extracted. An IMGT-derived reference of cassette sequences and CDR3 motifs, with pseudogenes included, was used for V and J assignment. Three-frame translation of reads was performed, and productive CDR3s were defined as those with a C...FGXG motif and no stop codons. Clonotypes were defined as unique combinations of V-J cassette pair and CDR3 amino acid sequence. Reads were filtered by Hamming distance, with the threshold set by the sequence error rate of each sample in mapped regions. TCRdb trimmed the raw reads at Q25, called clones with MiXCR and kept productive beta chains. Each record represents a unique CDR3 protein, reported with the most common genes and DNA among its rows. The V and J calls follow TCRdb's processing rather than the paper's. In all, the sample holds about 400,000 distinct CDR3 sequences, and roughly two fifths of those were seen once. The biggest ten clones account for around 12% of the sample.

The V and J segments used are TRBV6-2 or TRBV6-3 and TRBJ2-4, with the D gene too uncertain to name. This clonotype was obtained from a human donor with low-grade glioma or glioblastoma, undergoing nonglioma brain surgery, or in good health (not recorded which). Sequences were obtained from glioma tissue, nonneoplastic brain tissue, or PBMCs (not recorded which). The sequenced DNA is TGTGCCAGCAGTTACTATGACGACCAAAACATTCAGTACTTC. Its protein is CASSYYDDQNIQYF.